The 9 T cell receptor beta chains below were found in one sample sequenced in a study of blood T cell repertoires in COVID-19 (TCRdb year 2020). Libraries were constructed by the immunoSEQ multiplex PCR assay. The table was pulled from immuneACCESS by TCRdb, which kept in-frame rearrangements only. Such tables lose some clones; where checked, under half of the loss comes from unresolved V genes, and the rest has no known cause. Across this sample there are 200,000 to 250,000 clones, with approximately 92% seen only once. The top ten clonotypes cover about 3.5% of the sample. The sample consisted of PBMCs or T cells enriched from blood (not recorded which). These receptors all come from a woman aged 18-35 years in a cohort exposed to, infected with or recovered from COVID-19 (not recorded which).

The J gene is TRBJ2-7, the V gene TRBV7-9, with a possible D match to TRBD2 (6 bases). Germline V gene data show CDR1 as SEHNR and CDR2 as FQNEAQ (reference sequence). The CDR3 has 16 amino acids. The V gene lost 1 base and the J gene lost 2 bases, with 15 bases spanning the gap. CDR3 amino acids: CASSLVYAGLAYEQYF. The CDR3 bases are TGTGCCAGCAGCTTAGTCTATGCGGGGTTAGCCTACGAGCAGTACTTC. Combining the CDR3 with reference TRBV7-9 and TRBJ2-7 gives the whole variable domain DTGVSQNPRHKITKRGQNVTFRCDPISEHNRLYWYRQTLGQGPEFLTYFQNEAQLEKSRLLSDRFSAERPKGSFSTLEIQRTEQGDSAMYLCASSLVYAGLAYEQYFGPGTRLTVT.

The chain links TRBV19 to TRBJ2-1; 8 nucleotides align to TRBD1. Losses at the gene ends were 7 bases for V and 6 bases for J; bases not matched to a gene: 11. CDR3 size: 15 residues. CDR1 and CDR2 (germline): LNHDA, SQIVND (reference sequence). This chain's CDR3 is CASTHKSTGANEQFF. The CDR3, as DNA: TGTGCCAGTACCCACAAATCGACAGGGGCCAATGAGCAGTTCTTC.

The chain couples TRBV19 to TRBJ2-2, with TRBD1 matching over 7 bases. Germline loops: CDR1 LNHDA, CDR2 SQIVND (reference sequence). The V gene end was trimmed by 10 bases and the J gene end by 5 bases; junction bases not matched to a gene: 10. This CDR3 region has 14 residues. The CDR3 loop is CAMRSTGKTGELFF. CDR3 sequence (DNA): TGTGCCATGAGATCGACAGGGAAGACCGGGGAGCTGTTTTTT. The variable domain in full, with the rest retrieved from reference TRBV19 and TRBJ2-2, is DGGITQSPKYLFRKEGQNVTLSCEQNLNHDAMYWYRQDPGQGLRLIYYSQIVNDFQKGDIAEGYSVSREKKESFPLTVTSAQKNPTAFYLCAMRSTGKTGELFFGEGSRLTVL.

The gene calls are TRBV19 and TRBJ2-7, with no clear D. Trimming removed 0 bases from V and 3 bases from J, with 9 bases in between. The CDR3 contains 14 residues. In germline, CDR1 is LNHDA, CDR2 SQIVND (reference sequence). The CDR3 DNA sequence: TGTGCCAGTAGTATAGAGGCAGGTTACTACGAGCAGTACTTC. This encodes CASSIEAGYYEQYF.

The chain couples TRBV19 to TRBJ1-2; the D gene is possibly TRBD1 (5 bases). The CDR3 runs 14 residues. From germline, CDR1 is LNHDA and CDR2 SQIVND (reference sequence). Trimming pared 6 bases from V and 4 bases from J, leaving 15 bases between. Written as DNA, the CDR3 is TGTGCCAGTAGGAAAGGGGCAGCCGGCTATGGCTACACCTTC. Protein: CASRKGAAGYGYTF. The whole variable domain, filled in from reference TRBV19 and TRBJ1-2, reads DGGITQSPKYLFRKEGQNVTLSCEQNLNHDAMYWYRQDPGQGLRLIYYSQIVNDFQKGDIAEGYSVSREKKESFPLTVTSAQKNPTAFYLCASRKGAAGYGYTFGSGTRLTVV.

The count of this clone is one. The rearrangement links TRBV12-3 or TRBV12-4 to TRBJ2-1; 10 bases agree with TRBD2. The CDR3 spans 12 residues. The ends lost 8 bases at V and 9 bases at J; junction bases unmatched: 4. CDR3 in amino acids: CASVRTSGEQFF. The CDR3 bases are TGTGCCAGCGTTCGGACTAGCGGTGAGCAGTTCTTC.

The chain is built from TRBV6-5 and TRBJ1-5; no clear D gene. The CDR3 is made up of 13 amino acids. CDR1 and CDR2 from the germline V gene are MNHEY and SVGAGI. V was clipped by 4 bases and J by 4 bases, with 8 bases between them. CDR3 nucleotides: TGTGCCAGCAGTTCAATGAGAAATCAGCCCCAGCATTTT. Translated, it gives CASSSMRNQPQHF.

The rearrangement uses TRBV27 and TRBJ1-2, with D tentatively TRBD1 (6 bases). Germline V gene sequence: CDR1 MNHEY, CDR2 SMNVEV (reference sequence). Trimming took off 0 bases at V and 8 bases at J, with 19 bases between the two ends. There are 16 residues in the CDR3. The CDR3 spells CASSLSSGHRVSGYTF. In DNA, the CDR3 is TGTGCCAGCAGTTTATCGAGCGGCCACAGGGTTAGCGGCTACACCTTC.

The chain carries TRBV7-9 and TRBJ1-6, with a possible D match to TRBD1 (5 bases). Trimming removed 5 bases from V and 10 bases from J, with 18 bases in between. CDR1 and CDR2 (germline): SEHNR, FQNEAQ (reference sequence). The CDR3 loop spans 15 amino acids. CDR3 residues: CASSPPRAGYSPLHF. The CDR3 DNA is TGTGCCAGCAGCCCCCCCAGGGCAGGTTACTCACCCCTCCACTTT.